What follows are 30 T cell receptor beta chains derived from one specimen sequenced in a study of T cells in Graves' hyperthyroidism and ophthalmopathy. Regions amplified from RNA transcripts were the TCR beta CDR3 regions. The HTBI primer set served for first-round RT-PCR of the TCR CDR3. TCRdb re-called the multiplex PCR reads through MiXCR, storing one row per CDR3 protein. The sample shows a few hundred thousand distinct CDR3 sequences, roughly 13% of them seen only once. Material: blood. Receptor source: a woman under 30 with Graves' hyperthyroidism.

This clonotype was counted many times. V usage is TRBV11-3 and J usage is TRBJ1-1, with 7 bases fitting TRBD1. This CDR3 is built from 12 residues. The V segment lost 4 bases and the J segment 5 bases; nucleotides outside the gene matches: 1. Germline V gene sequence: CDR1 SGHNT, CDR2 YENEEA. The CDR3 loop reads CASSSRGTEAFF. DNA of the CDR3: TGTGCCAGCAGCTCCAGGGGGACTGAAGCTTTCTTT.

This clonotype was seen ten or more times. The rearrangement links TRBV6-1 to TRBJ2-1; 10 bases match TRBD2. This CDR3 comprises 18 residues. CDR1 is MNHNS, CDR2 SASEGT, per germline. V was pared by 5 bases and J by 8 bases, with 18 bases of the junction left unmatched. The CDR3 region is CASSKPSGAGGMGDEQFF. The DNA of the CDR3 is TGTGCCAGCAGTAAGCCCTCGGGAGCGGGAGGGATGGGCGATGAGCAGTTCTTC.

V and J are TRBV12-3 or TRBV12-4 and TRBJ1-1, with TRBD1 matching over 9 bases. The CDR3 is 14 residues long. Losses at the gene ends were 7 bases for V and 4 bases for J; bases not matched to a gene: 7. The CDR3 bases are TGTGCCAGCATCGCGACAGGGGGAGGCACTGAAGCTTTCTTT. As protein: CASIATGGGTEAFF.

This clonotype appeared a few times. The chain uses TRBV9 and TRBJ2-1; 9 bases map to TRBD1. Germline CDR1 reads SGDLS; CDR2 reads YYNGEE. V lost 7 bases, J lost 0 bases, and 17 bases stayed unmatched. There are 19 residues in the CDR3. CDR3 bases: TGTGCCAGCGCCGCCCAGGACAGGGGATTATCAGGCTCCTACAATGAGCAGTTCTTC. This translates into CASAAQDRGLSGSYNEQFF.

About this clonotype: A clone one base away is much larger, so this may be a read error. This sequence joins TRBV30 and TRBJ2-3, with TRBD2 matching over 8 bases. The CDR3 is 19 amino acids. The trim removed 3 bases at V and 1 base at J, leaving 18 bases unmatched. Germline assignment: CDR1 GTSNPN and CDR2 SVGIG (reference sequence). In DNA, the CDR3 is TGTGCCTGGAGCCGTATCGAACTAGCGGAAGGAGGTGGCACAGATACGCAGTATTTT. This sequence encodes CAWSRIELAEGGGTDTQYF.

In this sample, this clonotype turned up many times. V usage is TRBV20-1 and J usage is TRBJ1-1, with 7 nucleotides matching TRBD1. CDR1 DFQATT and CDR2 SNEGSKA come from the germline V gene (reference sequence). The CDR3 is 12 residues long. V shed 5 bases and J 7 bases; nucleotides not matched to a gene: 7. In DNA, the CDR3 is TGCAGTGCTCCAGGGGGGGATGTTGAAGCTTTCTTT. As protein: CSAPGGDVEAFF.

This clonotype was seen at least ten times. The genes are TRBV4-1 and TRBJ1-2; 9 bases are a match to TRBD1. This CDR3 region has 17 residues. V was pared by 0 bases and J by 4 bases, with 9 bases of the junction left unmatched. Germline CDR1 MGHRA, CDR2 YSYEKL. The CDR3 sequence is CASSQDEPTGGSYGYTF. The CDR3 DNA follows: TGCGCCAGCAGCCAAGATGAGCCGACAGGGGGGAGCTATGGCTACACCTTC.

The chain links TRBV6-1 to TRBJ2-7, with no clear D. The CDR3 spans 11 residues. Between the trimmed V and J ends, which lost 5 bases and 11 bases, there was a span of 13 bases. The germline CDR1 and CDR2 sequences are MNHNS and SASEGT. This CDR3 is CASSSTSQEYF. In DNA form, the CDR3 reads TGTGCCAGCAGTTCTACAAGTCAGGAGTACTTC.

This clonotype was recorded at least ten times. The J gene is TRBJ2-1, the V gene TRBV28, with D perhaps matching TRBD2 (5 bases). The V end lost 7 bases, the J end lost 7 bases, and 20 bases lay between the germline ends. The V gene's germline CDR1 is MDHEN and CDR2 SYDVKM. The CDR3 sequence is 15 residues long. The CDR3 sequence: CASTLIPPQRNEQFF. The CDR3 coding sequence is TGTGCCAGCACCCTTATCCCCCCGCAGCGGAATGAGCAGTTCTTC.

In this sample, this clonotype turned up many times. V and J are TRBV6-1 and TRBJ1-1; 7 nucleotides line up with TRBD1. The CDR3 runs 14 residues. The junction had 8 bases not matched to a gene; V was cut back by 6 bases and J by 4 bases. In germline, CDR1 is MNHNS, CDR2 SASEGT. The CDR3 loop is CASRDLPGGTEAFF. CDR3 sequence (DNA): TGTGCCAGCAGAGACTTACCAGGGGGCACTGAAGCTTTCTTT.

This clonotype was recorded many times. The chain couples TRBV7-2 to TRBJ1-3, with unresolved D. V lost 5 bases and J 4 bases, leaving 15 bases between the germline ends. The CDR3 has 15 amino acids. Germline values: CDR1 SGHTA, CDR2 FQGNSA. The CDR3 protein is CASSARRLKGNTIYF. DNA for the CDR3: TGTGCCAGCAGCGCTCGGAGGCTCAAGGGAAACACCATATATTTT.

The rearrangement links TRBV5-1 to TRBJ2-5; a possible D gene is TRBD1 (6 bases). There are 15 residues in the CDR3. Trimming removed 3 bases at V and 2 bases at J, with 14 bases between. Germline V lookup: CDR1 SGHRS, CDR2 YFSETQ. This chain's CDR3 is CASSSDSAPQETQYF. The CDR3 nucleotides read TGCGCCAGCAGCTCGGACAGCGCACCTCAAGAGACCCAGTACTTC.

This clonotype showed up many times. The genes are TRBV6-1 and TRBJ2-1; 9 bases agree with TRBD1. The V segment lost 5 bases and the J segment 4 bases; nucleotides outside the gene matches: 9. Germline CDR1 reads MNHNS; CDR2 reads SASEGT. This CDR3 is 16 amino acids long. The CDR3 loop reads CASSLGGQGEYNEQFF. The CDR3 nucleotides are TGTGCCAGCAGTCTTGGGGGACAGGGTGAATACAATGAGCAGTTCTTC.

Notes on this clonotype: A read error may produce the germline difference seen at one junction end. The chain has TRBV5-4 and TRBJ2-5, with 13 positions matching TRBD2. This CDR3 has 14 residues. In germline, CDR1 is SGHNT, CDR2 YYREEE (reference sequence). The CDR3: CASSPGLAGEAQYF. The CDR3, as DNA: TGTGCCAGCAGCCCAGGACTAGCGGGAGAGGCCCAGTACTTC.

This clonotype appeared a few times. V and J are TRBV20-1 and TRBJ1-5, with TRBD1 as a possible D gene (5 bases). V was cut by 1 base and J by 0 bases, with 7 bases left in between. The CDR3 sequence is 14 residues long. Germline V lookup: CDR1 DFQATT, CDR2 SNEGSKA (reference sequence). CDR3 DNA: TGCAGTGCTAGAGCGACAGATAGCAATCAGCCCCAGCATTTT. Translation: CSARATDSNQPQHF.

This clonotype was seen many times. V usage is TRBV20-1 and J usage is TRBJ2-7; maybe TRBD1 (6 bases). Germline assignment: CDR1 DFQATT and CDR2 SNEGSKA (reference sequence). The CDR3 consists of 13 residues. The V and J ends lost 0 bases and 4 bases respectively, with 10 bases between them. The CDR3, as DNA: TGCAGTGCTAGAGAACAGGGCTCTTACGAGCAGTACTTC. Protein sequence: CSAREQGSYEQYF.

This clonotype was detected many times. The chain employs TRBV3-1 and TRBJ1-6; the D gene is possibly TRBD1 (6 bases). This CDR3 spans 15 amino acids. Deletions cut 5 bases from V and 13 bases from J, with 21 bases between. Germline assignment: CDR1 LGHDT and CDR2 YNNKEL (reference sequence). The CDR3 nucleotides are TGTGCCAGCAGCTTCGGGCAGGGTGAAGGGGGGCCCCTCCACTTT. It specifies CASSFGQGEGGPLHF.

Of note for this clonotype: With a much larger clone just one base away, this may be a read error. This chain links TRBV13 with TRBJ2-7; the D gene is possibly TRBD1 (5 bases). The CDR3 is 13 residues long. Between the trimmed V and J ends, which lost 5 bases and 5 bases, there was a span of 13 bases. Germline assignment: CDR1 PRHDT and CDR2 FYEKMQ (reference sequence). The CDR3 here is CASSLRASNEQYF. The CDR3 DNA is TGTGCCAGCAGCCTCAGGGCGTCCAACGAGCAGTACTTC.

There are many counts of this clonotype. This rearrangement joins TRBV20-1 to TRBJ1-1, with TRBD1 as a possible D gene (5 bases). The CDR3 extends over 15 amino acids. With 6 bases removed from V and 1 base from J, the gap between germline ends came to 18 bases. Germline CDR1 is DFQATT and CDR2 is SNEGSKA (reference sequence). This CDR3 reads CSASEQALGNTEAFF. CDR3 nucleotide sequence: TGCAGTGCATCCGAACAGGCTCTCGGGAACACTGAAGCTTTCTTT.

This clonotype was recorded many times. This chain connects TRBV9 to TRBJ2-3; D gene uncertain. CDR3 length equals 15 residues. The V gene's germline CDR1 is SGDLS and CDR2 YYNGEE. The V gene lost 0 bases and the J gene lost 3 bases, with 11 bases spanning the gap. The CDR3 reads CASSVGAHKTDTQYF. The CDR3 DNA reads TGTGCCAGCAGCGTAGGAGCACATAAGACAGATACGCAGTATTTT.

This clonotype was detected only a few times. This sequence joins TRBV4-3 and TRBJ2-7, with 7 bases lining up with TRBD2. Germline V gene data show CDR1 as LGHNA and CDR2 as YSLEER. CDR3 length: 15 amino acids. V trimming: 4 bases; J trimming: 3 bases; junction bases outside the gene matches: 9. Here the CDR3 DNA reads TGCGCCAGCAGCCCTGCCGGCGGGAGTCGCTACGAGCAGTACTTC. Encoded protein: CASSPAGGSRYEQYF.

About this clonotype itself: A read error may explain this, as a much larger clone is one base away. The chain recombines TRBV7-9 with TRBJ1-1, with D possibly being TRBD1 (5 bases). The CDR3 contains 14 residues. Germline loops: CDR1 SEHNR, CDR2 FQNEAQ (reference sequence). Trimming pared 11 bases from V and 4 bases from J, leaving 20 bases between. CDR3 amino acids: CACRAGTDATEAFF. The CDR3 nucleotides read TGTGCCTGCCGTGCCGGGACGGACGCCACTGAAGCTTTCTTT.

This clonotype was recorded at least ten times. CDR3 coding DNA: TGCAGCGTTGATTTTGGGGGACGTGGCTACACCTTC. This codes for CSVDFGGRGYTF. The chain recombines TRBV29-1 with TRBJ1-2; D is perhaps TRBD1 (5 bases). Germline loops: CDR1 SQVTM, CDR2 ANQGSEA. Deletions cut 3 bases from V and 7 bases from J, with 12 bases between. The CDR3 sequence is 12 residues long.

V is TRBV20-1 and J is TRBJ2-2; tentative D call: TRBD1 (5 bases). Trimming took 6 bases from V and 3 from J, leaving 14 bases between them. The CDR3 totals 14 residues. The germline V gene encodes CDR1 DFQATT and CDR2 SNEGSKA (reference sequence). In DNA form, the CDR3 reads TGCAGTGCGGCGGCAGGGTTGGACACCGGGGAGCTGTTTTTT. Protein product: CSAAAGLDTGELFF.

This clonotype occurred many times. The chain couples TRBV29-1 to TRBJ2-2, with D unresolved. V was cut by 4 bases and J by 1 base, with 10 bases left in between. Germline lookup yields CDR1 SQVTM and CDR2 ANQGSEA. The CDR3 spans 14 residues. In nucleotides, the CDR3 is TGCAGCGTTGGGTTCGGCAGGAACACCGGGGAGCTGTTTTTT. Encoded protein: CSVGFGRNTGELFF.

In this sample, this clonotype turned up many times. The chain recombines TRBV10-3 with TRBJ1-5; 9 nucleotides agree with TRBD1. The CDR3 has 15 amino acids. Per germline, CDR1 ENHRY and CDR2 SYGVKD. V lost 3 bases and J lost 6; bases outside the gene matches: 6. CDR3 loop: CAISDDRGEGQPQHF. In DNA form, the CDR3 reads TGTGCCATCAGTGATGACAGGGGGGAGGGTCAGCCCCAGCATTTT.

The chain recombines TRBV9 with TRBJ2-3; D gene unclear. CDR1 is SGDLS, CDR2 YYNGEE, per germline. The CDR3 consists of 15 residues. With 3 bases removed from V and 0 bases from J, the gap between germline ends came to 11 bases. CDR3 bases: TGTGCCAGCAGCGGCGGCATCACTAGCACAGATACGCAGTATTTT. Its translation: CASSGGITSTDTQYF.

The chain carries TRBV20-1 and TRBJ2-5, with 13 bases that match TRBD2. Germline trimming cut 5 bases from V and 5 bases from J; bases unmatched to any gene: 17. Germline V gives CDR1 DFQATT, CDR2 SNEGSKA (reference sequence). There are 18 residues in the CDR3. The chain's CDR3 is CSALLGLAGVVRLETQYF. CDR3 nucleotide sequence: TGCAGTGCTCTCCTCGGACTAGCGGGAGTGGTCAGGTTGGAGACCCAGTACTTC.

In its sample, this clonotype was seen many times. This sequence joins TRBV18 and TRBJ2-2; D is unresolved. The V and J ends lost 0 bases and 3 bases respectively, with 5 bases between them. Germline CDR1 is KGHSH and CDR2 is LQKENI. CDR3 length: 14 residues. The CDR3 DNA is TGTGCCAGCTCACCACCGCCGGACACCGGGGAGCTGTTTTTT. Protein sequence: CASSPPPDTGELFF.

This clonotype came up many times. In DNA form, the CDR3 reads TGTGCCAGCAGCCAAGGGTTAGGTCTGGTACAGGGATCCTACGAGCAGTACTTC. This translates into CASSQGLGLVQGSYEQYF. The chain carries TRBV3-1 and TRBJ2-7; tentatively, D is TRBD1 (6 bases). This CDR3 is built from 18 residues. Germline V gene lookup returns CDR1 LGHDT and CDR2 YNNKEL (reference sequence). Trimming pared 1 base from V and 1 base from J, leaving 20 bases between.